The clone carrying this T cell receptor beta chain was recorded many times. These data originate in a study of T cells in Graves' hyperthyroidism and ophthalmopathy. V was pared by 3 bases and J by 7 bases, with 12 bases between. Germline CDR1 is MNHEY and CDR2 is SVGAGI. The CDR3 length is 13 residues. In the ophthalmopathy cohort, Clinical Activity Score was at least 3, NOSPECS grade at least 4, and duration under 3 months. Any patient presenting with uncontrolled infection, other autoimmune disease, pregnancy or lactation was left out. There were TCR beta CDR3 regions amplified from RNA transcripts. HTBI primers were the set used in a first-round RT-PCR of the TCR CDR3. MiXCR was run by TCRdb on the multiplex PCR reads, yielding one entry per CDR3 protein. The sample holds 330,000 or so distinct CDR3 sequences, approximately 18% seen once.

The chain carries TRBV6-5 and TRBJ1-1, with no clear D. The sequencing input was blood. This TCR was sampled from a woman between 40 and 50 years old with Graves' ophthalmopathy. The CDR3: CASSYRLGIEAFF. DNA for the CDR3: TGTGCCAGCAGTTATAGGTTGGGGATTGAAGCTTTCTTT.